The 20 T cell receptor beta chains below come from one sample, sequenced in a study of T cell repertoires in cytomegalovirus infection (dated by TCRdb to the late 2010s). For sequencing, an Illumina HiSeq 1500 was employed. Through fastp at Q25 and MiXCR, TCRdb rebuilt clones from the public reads, retaining in-frame beta chains. Merged by CDR3 protein, the rows form single entries marked with the most common genes and DNA. The sample table shows approximately 140,000 distinct CDR3 sequences, and roughly 6.5% are seen once. The top ten constitute about 20% of the sample. Source material: PBMCs. These receptors all come from a human donor in good health (CMV status not recorded). Some clones in this sample may be carry-over from other donors' samples.

This clonotype was counted a few times. V gene TRBV28 combines with J gene TRBJ2-6, with 11 bases aligning to TRBD2. V lost 3 bases to trimming and J lost 8 bases; unmatched junction nucleotides: 3. Germline V gene lookup returns CDR1 MDHEN and CDR2 SYDVKM. The CDR3 length is 15 residues. The CDR3 nucleotides are TGTGCCAGCAGTTTTCTAGCGGGGGGTACCAACGTCCTGACTTTC. The encoded protein is CASSFLAGGTNVLTF.

The V gene is TRBV6-2 or TRBV6-3, the J gene TRBJ2-7; D not resolved. This CDR3 is 16 amino acids long. The V gene's germline CDR1 is MNHEY and CDR2 SVGEGT. Trimming removed 6 bases from V and 1 base from J, with 19 bases in between. The CDR3 loop is CASRRLSDHGSYEQYF. In nucleotides, the CDR3 is TGTGCCAGCAGGCGCCTCTCGGACCACGGGTCCTACGAGCAGTACTTC.

Comments on this clonotype: A junction boundary mismatches the germline segment, possibly from a read error. The chain employs TRBV7-3 and TRBJ1-1, with D possibly matching TRBD1 (6 bases). CDR1 and CDR2 from the germline V gene are SGHTA and FQGTGA. This CDR3 has 15 residues. The CDR3: CASSPQGLGPTEPFF. Here the CDR3 DNA reads TGTGCCAGCAGCCCCCAGGGGCTAGGCCCCACTGAACCTTTCTTT.

The sample holds a few counts of this clonotype. V usage is TRBV11-2 and J usage is TRBJ2-5, with D possibly TRBD1 on 7 matching bases. The germline gives CDR1 SGHAT, CDR2 FQNNGV. This CDR3 has 15 residues. V shed 6 bases and J shed 2 bases, with 16 bases lying between them. CDR3 coding DNA: TGTGCCAGCAGTCTCTGGGGGGACAGTCAAGAGACCCAGTACTTC. It yields the protein CASSLWGDSQETQYF.

At least ten counts were recorded for this clonotype. The chain employs TRBV7-2 and TRBJ2-1, with unresolved D. The V and J ends lost 2 bases and 4 bases respectively, with 12 bases between them. Germline loops: CDR1 SGHTA, CDR2 FQGNSA. The CDR3 has 15 amino acids. This CDR3 reads CASSLNWGIYNEQFF. For the CDR3, the DNA is TGTGCCAGCAGCTTAAACTGGGGAATATACAATGAGCAGTTCTTC.

This clonotype was seen repeatedly, ten times or more. The V gene is TRBV29-1, the J gene TRBJ1-3; weak D call: TRBD1 (6 bases). There are 12 residues in the CDR3. Germline V gene data show CDR1 as SQVTM and CDR2 as ANQGSEA. Trimming took off 4 bases at V and 4 bases at J, with 8 bases between the two ends. CDR3 DNA: TGCAGCGTTGGGACAGAGGGAAACACCATATATTTT. Translation: CSVGTEGNTIYF.

This clonotype was seen at least ten times. The V and J genes are TRBV6-5 and TRBJ2-2; D unclear. This CDR3 comprises 13 residues. Germline V gene lookup returns CDR1 MNHEY and CDR2 SVGAGI. V was pared by 0 bases and J by 4 bases, with 3 bases between. The CDR3: CASSYSSTGELFF. The CDR3 region has the DNA TGTGCCAGCAGTTACTCCAGCACCGGGGAGCTGTTTTTT.

This clonotype came up a few times. The chain has TRBV2 and TRBJ2-1, with 10 bases identical to TRBD1. The CDR3 is 17 amino acids. V dropped 7 bases and J dropped 6; count of bases not matched to a gene: 15. Germline V gene sequence: CDR1 SNHLY, CDR2 FYNNEI. The CDR3 DNA follows: TGTGCCAGCAACCTTTACTCCGGGACAGGGGCCCCCAATGAGCAGTTCTTC. Translating it yields CASNLYSGTGAPNEQFF. The full variable domain, completed using reference TRBV2 and TRBJ2-1, is EPEVTQTPSHQVTQMGQEVILRCVPISNHLYFYWYRQILGQKVEFLVSFYNNEISEKSEIFDDQFSVERPDGSNFTLKIRSTKLEDSAMYFCASNLYSGTGAPNEQFFGPGTRLTVL.

This clonotype was detected ten times or more. The genes are TRBV7-2 and TRBJ2-3; TRBD1 is a possible D gene (6 bases). CDR3 length: 14 residues. The germline gives CDR1 SGHTA, CDR2 FQGNSA. Trimming cost V 5 bases and J 5 bases, with 14 bases left between them. CDR3 loop: CASSLMGAQDTQYF. In DNA, the CDR3 is TGTGCCAGCAGCCTTATGGGGGCGCAAGATACGCAGTATTTT.

In its sample, this clonotype was seen a few times. CDR3 nucleotides: TGTGCCAGCAGCCAAGGGGGACAGGGGAGCTACAATGAGCAGTTCTTC. Amino acid sequence: CASSQGGQGSYNEQFF. V gene TRBV3-1 combines with J gene TRBJ2-1, with 10 bases lining up with TRBD1. Germline CDR1 LGHDT, CDR2 YNNKEL (reference sequence). The V segment lost 1 base and the J segment 3 bases; nucleotides outside the gene matches: 3. This CDR3 contains 16 residues.

This clonotype was counted ten times or more. The chain joins TRBV7-6 to TRBJ1-6, with D possibly matching TRBD1 (6 bases). Trimming left V 5 bases short and J 5 bases short, with 13 bases between. From germline, CDR1 is SGHVS and CDR2 FNYEAQ. This CDR3 has 15 residues. The CDR3 nucleotides are TGTGCCAGCAGCCGTCGACAGGTCAATAATTCACCCCTCCACTTT. It translates to CASSRRQVNNSPLHF.

This clonotype was counted ten times or more. V and J are TRBV2 and TRBJ2-7; a weak D match, TRBD1 (5 bases). Deletions cut 4 bases from V and 5 bases from J, with 12 bases between. Germline CDR1 SNHLY, CDR2 FYNNEI. The CDR3 has 13 amino acids. The CDR3 nucleotides are TGTGCCAGCAGTGCCCAGGGTATGAACGAGCAGTACTTC. This gives the protein CASSAQGMNEQYF.

This clonotype has only a few counts. The rearrangement links TRBV7-6 to TRBJ2-1; TRBD2 matches at 8 bases. The CDR3 extends over 16 amino acids. With V trimmed by 1 base and J by 5 bases, 7 bases remained unmatched. Germline V gene sequence: CDR1 SGHVS, CDR2 FNYEAQ. In DNA, the CDR3 is TGTGCCAGCAGCTTAGTCGGTAGCGGGGCGGACAATGAGCAGTTCTTC. It is translated as CASSLVGSGADNEQFF. Filled out from reference TRBV7-6 and TRBJ2-1, the complete variable domain reads GAGVSQSPRYKVTKRGQDVALRCDPISGHVSLYWYRQALGQGPEFLTYFNYEAQQDKSGLPNDRFSAERPEGSISTLTIQRTEQRDSAMYRCASSLVGSGADNEQFFGPGTRLTVL.

Many counts were recorded for this clonotype. DNA of the CDR3: TGTGCCAGCAGCCAGGGAAGGGAGCTGTTTTTT. Amino acids: CASSQGRELFF. The chain uses TRBV11-2 and TRBJ2-2; maybe TRBD1 (5 bases). The CDR3 covers 11 residues. CDR1 is SGHAT, CDR2 FQNNGV, per germline. Trimming stripped 5 bases from V and 9 bases from J, with 7 bases between.

This clonotype was detected many times. This rearrangement joins TRBV28 to TRBJ1-5; tentative D call: TRBD1 (5 bases). The CDR3 is made up of 16 amino acids. CDR1 and CDR2 (germline): MDHEN, SYDVKM. Trimming removed 6 bases at V and 4 bases at J, with 19 bases between. CDR3 sequence reads: CASRPPGGLGNQPQHF. DNA for the CDR3: TGTGCCAGCAGACCACCGGGGGGTTTAGGTAATCAGCCCCAGCATTTT.

A few counts support this clonotype. V usage is TRBV15 and J usage is TRBJ1-4; TRBD1 matches 8 bases. Looked up from germline, CDR1 is LNHNV and CDR2 is YYDKDF (reference sequence). There are 16 residues in the CDR3. After removal of 0 bases from V and 8 bases from J, the junction contained 8 bases not matched to a gene. CDR3 DNA: TGTGCCACCAGCAGAGATCTGCCCGGGACAGGCGAAAAACTGTTTTTT. It yields the protein CATSRDLPGTGEKLFF. Supplemented by reference TRBV15 and TRBJ1-4, the full variable domain reads DAMVIQNPRYQVTQFGKPVTLSCSQTLNHNVMYWYQQKSSQAPKLLFHYYDKDFNNEADTPDNFQSRRPNTSFCFLDIRSPGLGDTAMYLCATSRDLPGTGEKLFFGSGTQLSVL.

This clonotype was observed a single time. A much larger clone differs from this one at a single base, so this may be a read error. CDR3: CASSSSAGGHGAQYF. As DNA, the CDR3 is TGTGCCAGCAGCTCCTCAGCGGGGGGCCACGGGGCCCAGTACTTC. The chain recombines TRBV7-2 with TRBJ2-5, with 9 bases that match TRBD2. There are 15 residues in the CDR3. V trimming: 4 bases; J trimming: 9 bases; junction bases outside the gene matches: 12. CDR1 is SGHTA and CDR2 is FQGNSA in the germline V gene.

This chain links TRBV12-5 with TRBJ1-1; unclear D gene. Deletions cut 2 bases from V and 1 base from J, with 5 bases between. From germline, CDR1 is LGHNT and CDR2 FRNRAP. CDR3 length: 13 residues. CDR3 sequence reads: CASGLLGNTEAFF. CDR3 DNA: TGTGCTAGTGGTTTGCTGGGGAACACTGAAGCTTTCTTT.

Ten or more counts support this clonotype. The gene calls are TRBV7-2 and TRBJ2-3, with D possibly being TRBD1 (6 bases). The germline V and J ends were trimmed by 5 bases and 6 bases, with 18 bases remaining between them. Germline V gene lookup returns CDR1 SGHTA and CDR2 FQGNSA. This CDR3 has 15 amino acids. The CDR3 DNA is TGTGCCAGCAGCATCCCGGGACGTACAGGGGATACGCAGTATTTT. Translated: CASSIPGRTGDTQYF. Looking up the rest from reference TRBV7-2 and TRBJ2-3 gives the full variable domain: GAGVSQSPSNKVTEKGKDVELRCDPISGHTALYWYRQSLGQGLEFLIYFQGNSAPDKSGLPSDRFSAERTGGSVSTLTIQRTQQEDSAVYLCASSIPGRTGDTQYFGPGTRLTVL.

The genes are TRBV12-3 or TRBV12-4 and TRBJ1-1; the match to TRBD1 covers 8 bases. The CDR3 is made up of 14 amino acids. The V and J ends lost 3 bases and 0 bases, in that order; junction bases with no gene match: 0. CDR3 coding DNA: TGTGCCAGCAGTTTGGGACAGGTGAACACTGAAGCTTTCTTT. This sequence encodes CASSLGQVNTEAFF.